Below, 27 T cell receptor beta chains from the same sample are listed, as sequenced in a study of blood T cell repertoires in COVID-19. Produced via immunoSEQ multiplex PCR; TCRdb's table is partial and in-frame only. The sample shows a few hundred thousand clones, approximately 87% of them seen only once. The sample was peripheral blood. The receptors come from a woman aged 45 to 65 with acute or convalescent COVID-19.

The chain has TRBV9 and TRBJ1-2; possible D gene TRBD1, 6 bases. The CDR3 totals 14 residues. The germline CDR1 and CDR2 sequences are SGDLS and YYNGEE. V shed 0 bases and J shed 3 bases, with 9 bases lying between them. CDR3 residues: CASSVGTAYYGYTF. The DNA of the CDR3 is TGTGCCAGCAGCGTAGGGACAGCCTACTATGGCTACACCTTC.

The chain recombines TRBV6-2 or TRBV6-3 with TRBJ2-3; TRBD1 aligns across 10 bases. V trimming: 2 bases; J trimming: 4 bases; junction bases outside the gene matches: 12. Germline assignment: CDR1 MNHEY and CDR2 SVGEGT. The CDR3 length is 18 residues. CDR3 sequence (DNA): TGTGCCAGCAGTTACCGGGACAGGGGTTTTTTGGGGTCAGATACGCAGTATTTT. It translates to CASSYRDRGFLGSDTQYF.

The rearrangement links TRBV6-5 to TRBJ1-2, with D possibly TRBD1 on 6 matching bases. This CDR3 contains 12 residues. Between the trimmed V and J ends, which lost 8 bases and 0 bases, there was a span of 7 bases. CDR1 and CDR2 (germline): MNHEY, SVGAGI. The CDR3 DNA sequence: TGTGCCAGCCGGGACACTAACTATGGCTACACCTTC. It encodes CASRDTNYGYTF.

V and J are TRBV18 and TRBJ2-5, with no clear D. CDR3 size: 13 residues. Looked up from germline, CDR1 is KGHSH and CDR2 is LQKENI. V shed 3 bases and J shed 5 bases, with 10 bases lying between them. The CDR3 nucleotides are TGTGCCAGCTCACCGCAAGCAATGGAGACCCAGTACTTC. This sequence encodes CASSPQAMETQYF.

V usage is TRBV27 and J usage is TRBJ1-2; TRBD1 matches at 9 bases. The CDR3 is 15 amino acids. Trimming at V came to 4 bases and at J to 3 bases, leaving 6 bases not matched to a gene. The germline V gene encodes CDR1 MNHEY and CDR2 SMNVEV (reference sequence). The CDR3 is CASSSPGTGYYGYTF. CDR3 DNA: TGTGCCAGCAGTTCTCCCGGGACAGGGTACTATGGCTACACCTTC.

This clone was counted a single time. The chain recombines TRBV4-3 with TRBJ1-1; D perhaps matches TRBD1 (5 bases). V dropped 0 bases and J dropped 1 base, with 6 bases sitting between them. Germline lookup yields CDR1 LGHNA and CDR2 YSLEER. The CDR3 is 14 residues long. The CDR3 DNA follows: TGCGCCAGCAGCCAAGATGGGGCGAACACTGAAGCTTTCTTT. It codes for CASSQDGANTEAFF.

In its sample, this clone was seen once. J is TRBJ2-7 and V is TRBV19; perhaps TRBD2 as D (6 bases). This CDR3 comprises 13 residues. Trimming removed 1 base from V and 3 bases from J, with 7 bases in between. CDR1 LNHDA and CDR2 SQIVND come from the germline V gene (reference sequence). CDR3 sequence (DNA): TGTGCCAGTAGTATAGGGGAGGACTACGAGCAGTACTTC. It is translated as CASSIGEDYEQYF.

The chain joins TRBV3-1 (or the pseudogene TRBV3-2) to TRBJ2-7; a possible D gene is TRBD2 (6 bases). Germline CDR1 and CDR2: LGHDT and YNNKEL (reference sequence). V lost 2 bases and J 2 bases, leaving 13 bases between the germline ends. This CDR3 contains 15 residues. In DNA form, the CDR3 reads TGTGCCAGCAGCCAAAGGAGGGCCTACACCTACGAGCAGTACTTC. Its translation: CASSQRRAYTYEQYF.

The V and J genes are TRBV3-1 (or the pseudogene TRBV3-2) and TRBJ2-7, with D perhaps TRBD2 (5 bases). V was trimmed by 7 bases and J by 1 base, leaving 17 bases between them. CDR1 LGHDT and CDR2 YNNKEL come from the germline V gene (reference sequence). This CDR3 has 15 amino acids. The CDR3, as DNA: TGTGCCAGCACCCGGCACCTAGCCGATTCCTACGAGCAGTACTTC. This translates into CASTRHLADSYEQYF.

This clone appeared a single time. The chain recombines TRBV9 with TRBJ2-1; 7 nucleotides align to TRBD2. J gave up 0 bases and V 4 bases, and 10 bases lay outside the gene matches. From germline, CDR1 is SGDLS and CDR2 YYNGEE. The CDR3 has 17 amino acids. The CDR3 here is CASSPWEGANSYNEQFF. The CDR3 DNA follows: TGTGCCAGCAGCCCATGGGAGGGAGCTAACTCCTACAATGAGCAGTTCTTC.

The CDR3 nucleotides read TGTGCCAGCAGTCCGGGACAGGGGAGGCAATATAGCAATCAGCCCCAGCATTTT. Its translation: CASSPGQGRQYSNQPQHF. The chain carries TRBV21-1 and TRBJ1-5; TRBD1, as called in the table, went unchecked against the DNA. TRBV21-1 is a pseudogene segment. The CDR3 contains 18 residues.

The gene calls are TRBV5-1 and TRBJ1-4, with TRBD1 as a possible D gene (6 bases). The CDR3 length is 15 residues. Germline loops: CDR1 SGHRS, CDR2 YFSETQ. Trimming pared 3 bases from V and 5 bases from J, leaving 14 bases between. This CDR3 is CASSYTGLMNEKLFF. The CDR3 DNA reads as TGCGCCAGCAGCTATACAGGGTTAATGAATGAAAAACTGTTTTTT.

This chain connects TRBV14 to TRBJ1-3; no firm D call. Trimming stripped 0 bases from V and 2 bases from J, with 8 bases between. This CDR3 comprises 15 residues. The germline V gene has CDR1 SGHDN and CDR2 FVKESK. Here the CDR3 DNA reads TGTGCCAGCAGCCAAGAGGGGAGGGCTGGAAACACCATATATTTT. Its protein is CASSQEGRAGNTIYF. Complete variable domain (other parts from reference TRBV14 and TRBJ1-3): EAGVTQFPSHSVIEKGQTVTLRCDPISGHDNLYWYRRVMGKEIKFLLHFVKESKQDESGMPNNRFLAERTGGTYSTLKVQPAELEDSGVYFCASSQEGRAGNTIYFGEGSWLTVV.

This clone was found once. The chain uses TRBV9 and TRBJ1-4; 8 bases are a match to TRBD1. Per germline, CDR1 SGDLS and CDR2 YYNGEE. V was clipped by 3 bases and J by 3 bases; unmatched bases: 7. The CDR3 consists of 16 residues. The CDR3 DNA follows: TGTGCCAGCAGCGCCCCCCCAGGGGGCCCTAATGAAAAACTGTTTTTT. This encodes CASSAPPGGPNEKLFF.

The rearrangement joins TRBV3-1 (or the pseudogene TRBV3-2) to TRBJ1-1, with D uncertain. The CDR3 runs to 15 residues. Trimming took off 5 bases at V and 5 bases at J, with 18 bases between the two ends. Germline lookup yields CDR1 LGHDT and CDR2 YNNKEL (reference sequence). This chain's CDR3 is CASSYLGEMGTEAFF. Written as DNA, the CDR3 is TGTGCCAGCAGCTACCTCGGGGAAATGGGAACTGAAGCTTTCTTT.

The chain carries TRBV19 and TRBJ1-5; D remains unclear. The CDR3 extends over 13 amino acids. Looked up from germline, CDR1 is LNHDA and CDR2 is SQIVND (reference sequence). Trimming removed 1 base at V and 5 bases at J, with 6 bases between. The CDR3 DNA reads TGTGCCAGTAGTATAGTTGTAGATCAGCCCCAGCATTTT. Translated: CASSIVVDQPQHF.

In this sample, this clone turned up once. The rearrangement links TRBV6-6 to TRBJ2-1; D remains ambiguous. This CDR3 spans 13 amino acids. CDR1 is MNHNY, CDR2 SVGAGI, per germline (reference sequence). V lost 0 bases and J 8 bases, leaving 8 bases between the germline ends. The CDR3 bases are TGTGCCAGCAGTTACTCGAGTAGCTATGAGCAGTTCTTC. Its translation is CASSYSSSYEQFF.

About this clone itself: Mismatch with germline at one junction end may stem from a read error. The genes are TRBV19 and TRBJ2-3, with 9 bases aligning to TRBD2. CDR1 is LNHDA and CDR2 is SQIVND in the germline V gene (reference sequence). The CDR3 runs to 15 residues. CDR3 DNA: TGTGCCAGTAGCCGACTAGCGGTCCGCACGGATACGCAGTATTTT. This encodes CASSRLAVRTDTQYF.

The CDR3 reads CASSLVGGLNTEAFF. CDR3 coding DNA: TGTGCCAGCAGCTTAGTGGGAGGATTGAACACTGAAGCTTTCTTT. The V call is TRBV7-2, the J call TRBJ1-1; D not resolved. Germline V gene sequence: CDR1 SGHTA, CDR2 FQGNSA. Trimming shortened V by 1 base and J by 0 bases, and 9 bases separated the two germline ends. The CDR3 has 15 residues.

This rearrangement joins TRBV7-9 to TRBJ1-2; D may be TRBD1 (6 bases). V dropped 4 bases and J dropped 2 bases, with 14 bases sitting between them. Per germline, CDR1 SEHNR and CDR2 FQNEAQ (reference sequence). This CDR3 is built from 15 residues. CDR3 DNA sequence: TGTGCCAGCAGCTCTTGGGACACCCGAAACTATGGCTACACCTTC. This translates into CASSSWDTRNYGYTF.

V gene TRBV29-1 combines with J gene TRBJ2-7, with a weak D call TRBD1 (5 bases). V lost 4 bases and J 5 bases, leaving 9 bases between the germline ends. Per the germline V gene, CDR1 is SQVTM and CDR2 is ANQGSEA. The CDR3 runs to 11 residues. CDR3 residues: CSVAAGNEQYF. For the CDR3, the DNA is TGCAGCGTTGCGGCAGGGAACGAGCAGTACTTC.

This rearrangement joins TRBV9 to TRBJ2-7, with TRBD2 identical over 7 bases. Trimming at V came to 3 bases and at J to 2 bases, leaving 2 bases not matched to a gene. The CDR3 extends over 13 amino acids. CDR1 and CDR2 from the germline V gene are SGDLS and YYNGEE. The CDR3 nucleotides are TGTGCCAGCAGCGCGCGGGGGACCTACGAGCAGTACTTC. Translation: CASSARGTYEQYF.

This clone was picked up a small number of times. The V gene is TRBV5-1, the J gene TRBJ1-3, with D uncertain. This CDR3 comprises 14 residues. Between the trimmed V and J ends, which lost 3 bases and 0 bases, there was a span of 7 bases. Germline CDR1 is SGHRS and CDR2 is YFSETQ. The CDR3 protein is CASSYDYSGNTIYF. In DNA form, the CDR3 reads TGCGCCAGCAGCTACGACTACTCTGGAAACACCATATATTTT.

V usage is TRBV19 and J usage is TRBJ2-2; possibly TRBD2 for D (6 bases). Germline loops: CDR1 LNHDA, CDR2 SQIVND (reference sequence). V lost 5 bases and J 5 bases, leaving 9 bases between the germline ends. CDR3 size: 13 residues. The CDR3 protein is CASSSRGTGELFF. CDR3 in DNA: TGTGCCAGTAGTTCCCGGGGGACCGGGGAGCTGTTTTTT.

The chain has TRBV12-5 and TRBJ1-2, with 7 bases identical to TRBD1. V gave up 6 bases and J gave up 5 bases; unmatched junction bases: 3. The CDR3 spans 12 residues. Germline V gene sequence: CDR1 LGHNT, CDR2 FRNRAP. The CDR3 DNA follows: TGTGCTAGTGGCCTGGACAGGTATGGCTACACCTTC. This translates into CASGLDRYGYTF. Combining the CDR3 with reference TRBV12-5 and TRBJ1-2 gives the whole variable domain DARVTQTPRHKVTEMGQEVTMRCQPILGHNTVFWYRQTMMQGLELLAYFRNRAPLDDSGMPKDRFSAEMPDATLATLKIQPSEPRDSAVYFCASGLDRYGYTFGSGTRLTVV.

The V and J genes are TRBV4-1 and TRBJ2-7; 9 bases are a match to TRBD2. The CDR3 extends over 15 amino acids. Germline loops: CDR1 MGHRA, CDR2 YSYEKL. Trimming took 4 bases from V and 4 from J; bases not matched to a gene: 8. This CDR3 is CASSLLTSGGYEQYF. Written as DNA, the CDR3 is TGCGCCAGCAGCCTCCTGACTAGCGGAGGATACGAGCAGTACTTC.

V gene TRBV5-4 combines with J gene TRBJ1-1; a weak D match, TRBD1 (6 bases). Germline loops: CDR1 SGHNT, CDR2 YYREEE (reference sequence). V lost 0 bases to trimming and J lost 7 bases, with 7 bases between them. The CDR3 sequence is 12 residues long. Here the CDR3 reads CASSLDRDEAFF. The CDR3 nucleotides read TGTGCCAGCAGCTTGGACAGGGATGAAGCTTTCTTT.